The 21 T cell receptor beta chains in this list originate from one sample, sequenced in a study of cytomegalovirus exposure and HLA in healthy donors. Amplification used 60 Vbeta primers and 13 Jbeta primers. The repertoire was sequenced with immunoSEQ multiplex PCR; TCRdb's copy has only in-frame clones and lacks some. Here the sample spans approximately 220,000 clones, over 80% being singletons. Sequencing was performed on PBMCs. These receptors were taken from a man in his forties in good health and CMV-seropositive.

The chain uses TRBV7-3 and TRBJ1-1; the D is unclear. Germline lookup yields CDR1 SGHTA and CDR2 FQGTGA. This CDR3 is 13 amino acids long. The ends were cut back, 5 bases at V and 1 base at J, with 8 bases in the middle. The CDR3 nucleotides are TGTGCCAGCAGCCAGTCGGGGAACACTGAAGCTTTCTTT. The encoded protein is CASSQSGNTEAFF.

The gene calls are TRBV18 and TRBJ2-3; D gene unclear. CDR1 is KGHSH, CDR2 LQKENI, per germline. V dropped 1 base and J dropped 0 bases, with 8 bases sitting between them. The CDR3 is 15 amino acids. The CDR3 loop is CASSPQHGSTDTQYF. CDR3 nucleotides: TGTGCCAGCTCACCACAGCACGGGAGCACAGATACGCAGTATTTT.

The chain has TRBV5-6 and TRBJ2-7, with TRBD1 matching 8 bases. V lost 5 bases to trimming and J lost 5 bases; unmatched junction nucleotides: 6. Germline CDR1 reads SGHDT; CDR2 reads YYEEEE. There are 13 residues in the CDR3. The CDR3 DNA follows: TGTGCCAGCAGTTTCCAGGGGGCCCACGAGCAGTACGTC. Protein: CASSFQGAHEQYV.

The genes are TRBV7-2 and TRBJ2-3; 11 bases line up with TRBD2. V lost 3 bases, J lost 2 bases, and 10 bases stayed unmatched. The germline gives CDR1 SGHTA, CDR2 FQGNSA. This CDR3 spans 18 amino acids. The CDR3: CASSFLPGLADLTDTQYF. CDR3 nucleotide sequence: TGTGCCAGCAGCTTCCTCCCGGGACTAGCGGATCTCACAGATACGCAGTATTTT.

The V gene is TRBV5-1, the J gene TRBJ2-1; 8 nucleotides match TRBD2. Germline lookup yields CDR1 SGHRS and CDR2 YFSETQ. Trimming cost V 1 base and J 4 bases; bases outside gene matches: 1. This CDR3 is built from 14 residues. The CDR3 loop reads CASSLTSGYNEQFF. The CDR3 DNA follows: TGCGCCAGCAGCTTGACTAGCGGTTACAATGAGCAGTTCTTC.

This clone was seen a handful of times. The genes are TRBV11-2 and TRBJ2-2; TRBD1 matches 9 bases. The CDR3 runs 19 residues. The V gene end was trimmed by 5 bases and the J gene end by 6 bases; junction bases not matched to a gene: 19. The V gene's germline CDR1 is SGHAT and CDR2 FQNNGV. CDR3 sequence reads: CASSVYRGRSSPGAGELFF. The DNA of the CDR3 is TGTGCCAGCAGCGTCTACAGGGGGCGAAGTAGCCCAGGTGCCGGGGAGCTGTTTTTT.

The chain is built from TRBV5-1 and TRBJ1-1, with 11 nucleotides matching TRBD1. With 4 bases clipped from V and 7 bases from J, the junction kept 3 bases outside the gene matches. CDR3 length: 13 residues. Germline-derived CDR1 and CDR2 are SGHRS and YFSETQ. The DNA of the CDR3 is TGCGCCAGCAGCAGGGACAGGGGGGTTGAAGCTTTCTTT. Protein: CASSRDRGVEAFF.

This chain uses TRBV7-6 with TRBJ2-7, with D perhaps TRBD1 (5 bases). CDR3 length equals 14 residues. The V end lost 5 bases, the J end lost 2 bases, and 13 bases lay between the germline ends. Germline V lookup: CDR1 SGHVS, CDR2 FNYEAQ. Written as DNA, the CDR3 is TGTGCCAGCAGCCTGGCACAGGAGACCTACGAGCAGTACTTC. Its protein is CASSLAQETYEQYF. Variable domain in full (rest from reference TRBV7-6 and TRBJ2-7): GAGVSQSPRYKVTKRGQDVALRCDPISGHVSLYWYRQALGQGPEFLTYFNYEAQQDKSGLPNDRFSAERPEGSISTLTIQRTEQRDSAMYRCASSLAQETYEQYFGPGTRLTVT.

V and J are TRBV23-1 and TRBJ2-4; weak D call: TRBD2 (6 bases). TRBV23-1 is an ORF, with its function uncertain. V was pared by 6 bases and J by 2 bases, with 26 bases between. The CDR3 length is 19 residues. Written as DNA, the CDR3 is TGCGCCAGCAGCCAAAGGGCGGGGAACAGGACGAGAACCAAAAACATTCAGTACTTC. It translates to CASSQRAGNRTRTKNIQYF.

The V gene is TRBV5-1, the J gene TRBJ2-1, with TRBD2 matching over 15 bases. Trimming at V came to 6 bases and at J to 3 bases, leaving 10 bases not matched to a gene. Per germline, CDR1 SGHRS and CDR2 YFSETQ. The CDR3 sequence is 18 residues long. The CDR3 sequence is CASNTGTSGRSYYNEQFF. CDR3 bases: TGCGCCAGCAACACCGGGACTAGCGGGAGGTCTTACTACAATGAGCAGTTCTTC.

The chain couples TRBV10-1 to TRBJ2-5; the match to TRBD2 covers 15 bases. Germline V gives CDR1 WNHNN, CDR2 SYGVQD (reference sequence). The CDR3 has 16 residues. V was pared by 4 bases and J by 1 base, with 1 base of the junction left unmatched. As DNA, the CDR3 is TGCGCCAGCAGTGCGGGACTAGCGGGAGGCCAAGAGACCCAGTACTTC. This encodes CASSAGLAGGQETQYF.

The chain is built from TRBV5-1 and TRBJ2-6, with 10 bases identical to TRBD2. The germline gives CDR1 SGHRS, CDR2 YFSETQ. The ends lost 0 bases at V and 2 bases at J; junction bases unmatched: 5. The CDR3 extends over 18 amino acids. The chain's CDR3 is CASSLEGLAGAGANVLTF. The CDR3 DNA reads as TGCGCCAGCAGCTTGGAGGGTCTAGCGGGAGCTGGGGCCAACGTCCTGACTTTC.

The CDR3 loop reads CASRPRTSGRADTQYF. The CDR3 DNA reads as TGTGCCAGTCGGCCCAGGACTAGCGGGAGAGCGGATACGCAGTATTTT. The J gene is TRBJ2-3, the V gene TRBV27; 13 bases are shared with TRBD2. The CDR3 length is 16 residues. With V trimmed by 9 bases and J by 6 bases, 12 bases remained unmatched. Germline V gene lookup returns CDR1 MNHEY and CDR2 SMNVEV (reference sequence).

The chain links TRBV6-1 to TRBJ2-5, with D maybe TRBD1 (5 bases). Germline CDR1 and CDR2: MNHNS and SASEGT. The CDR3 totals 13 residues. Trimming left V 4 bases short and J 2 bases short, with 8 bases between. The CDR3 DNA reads TGTGCCAGCAGTGTCGGACAACAAGAGACCCAGTACTTC. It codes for CASSVGQQETQYF.

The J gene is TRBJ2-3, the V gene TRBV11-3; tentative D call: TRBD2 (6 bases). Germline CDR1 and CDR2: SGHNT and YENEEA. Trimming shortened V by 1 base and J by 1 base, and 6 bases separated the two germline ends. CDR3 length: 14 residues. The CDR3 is CASSLGGGTDTQYF. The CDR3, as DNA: TGTGCCAGCAGCTTAGGGGGGGGCACAGATACGCAGTATTTT.

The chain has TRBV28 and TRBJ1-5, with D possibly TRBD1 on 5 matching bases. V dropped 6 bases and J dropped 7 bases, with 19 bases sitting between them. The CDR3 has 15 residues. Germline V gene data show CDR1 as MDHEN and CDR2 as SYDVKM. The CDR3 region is CASSSGTVWGQPQHF. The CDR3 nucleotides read TGTGCCAGCAGCTCCGGGACTGTTTGGGGGCAGCCCCAGCATTTT.

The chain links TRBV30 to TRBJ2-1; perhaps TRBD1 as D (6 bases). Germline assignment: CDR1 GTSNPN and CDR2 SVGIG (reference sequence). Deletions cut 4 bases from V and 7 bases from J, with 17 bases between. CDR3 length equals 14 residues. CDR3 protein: CAWNHDRTGNEQFF. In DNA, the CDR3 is TGTGCCTGGAATCACGACAGGACGGGGAATGAGCAGTTCTTC.

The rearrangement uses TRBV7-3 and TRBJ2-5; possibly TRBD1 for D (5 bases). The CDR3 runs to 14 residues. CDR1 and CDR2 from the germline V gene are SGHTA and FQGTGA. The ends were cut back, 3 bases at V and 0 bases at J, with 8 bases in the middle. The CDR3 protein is CASSFSGHQETQYF. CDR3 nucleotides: TGTGCCAGCAGCTTTTCAGGGCACCAAGAGACCCAGTACTTC. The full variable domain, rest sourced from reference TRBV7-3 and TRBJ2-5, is GAGVSQTPSNKVTEKGKYVELRCDPISGHTALYWYRQSLGQGPEFLIYFQGTGAADDSGLPNDRFFAVRPEGSVSTLKIQRTERGDSAVYLCASSFSGHQETQYFGPGTRLLVL.

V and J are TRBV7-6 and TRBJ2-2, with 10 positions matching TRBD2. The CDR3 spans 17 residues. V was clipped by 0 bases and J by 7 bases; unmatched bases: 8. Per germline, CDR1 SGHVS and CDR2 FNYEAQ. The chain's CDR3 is CASSLAGTSGNYGELFF. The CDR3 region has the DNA TGTGCCAGCAGCTTAGCGGGTACTAGCGGGAATTACGGGGAGCTGTTTTTT.

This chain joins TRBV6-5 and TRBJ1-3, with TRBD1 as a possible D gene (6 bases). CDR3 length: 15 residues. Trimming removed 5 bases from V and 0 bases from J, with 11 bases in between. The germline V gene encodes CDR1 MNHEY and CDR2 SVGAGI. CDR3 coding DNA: TGTGCCAGCAGTCCCCAGGACAGCTCTGGAAACACCATATATTTT. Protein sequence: CASSPQDSSGNTIYF.

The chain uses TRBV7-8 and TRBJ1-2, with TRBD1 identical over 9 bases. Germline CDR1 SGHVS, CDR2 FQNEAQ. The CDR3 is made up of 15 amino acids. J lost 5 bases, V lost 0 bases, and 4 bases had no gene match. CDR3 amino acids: CASSLAPGQGYGYTF. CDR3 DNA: TGTGCCAGCAGCTTAGCACCGGGACAGGGATATGGCTACACCTTC.